The 13 T cell receptor beta chains listed next were all sequenced from one sample in a study of blood T cell repertoires in COVID-19 (TCRdb year 2020). Library preparation used the immunoSEQ multiplex PCR assay. TCRdb re-hosts the immuneACCESS table, in-frame sequences only. Its copies lack some clones; in the studies checked, an unresolved V gene accounts for under half of them, and the cause for the rest is not known. Here the sample has some 670,000 clones; around 89% occur a single time. The top ten clonotypes cover about 0.24% of the sample. The sample taken for sequencing was peripheral blood. These receptors originate from a woman aged 18-29 years with acute or convalescent COVID-19.

This sequence joins TRBV6-5 and TRBJ2-3, with 9 bases matching TRBD2. The CDR3 covers 15 residues. Germline trimming cut 2 bases from V and 6 bases from J; bases unmatched to any gene: 6. Germline V gene data show CDR1 as MNHEY and CDR2 as SVGAGI. CDR3 in amino acids: CASSYSRTSADTQYF. CDR3 in DNA: TGTGCCAGCAGTTACAGTAGGACTAGCGCCGATACGCAGTATTTT.

The chain recombines TRBV5-1 with TRBJ2-2; 15 bases are a match to TRBD2. The germline CDR1 and CDR2 sequences are SGHRS and YFSETQ. This CDR3 comprises 20 residues. The J segment lost 1 base and the V segment lost 3 bases, leaving 10 bases of the junction unmatched. Written as DNA, the CDR3 is TGCGCCAGCAGCTCCTACCCGGGACTAGCGGGGGGACAGAACACCGGGGAGCTGTTTTTT. Translation gives CASSSYPGLAGGQNTGELFF.

The rearrangement uses TRBV19 and TRBJ1-2; tentatively, D is TRBD1 (5 bases). Germline lookup yields CDR1 LNHDA and CDR2 SQIVND (reference sequence). Trimming removed 6 bases from V and 4 bases from J, with 12 bases in between. The CDR3 extends over 13 amino acids. The CDR3, as DNA: TGTGCCAGTAGGGCGCAGGGTGTCTATGGCTACACCTTC. This encodes CASRAQGVYGYTF. The full variable domain, completed using reference TRBV19 and TRBJ1-2, is DGGITQSPKYLFRKEGQNVTLSCEQNLNHDAMYWYRQDPGQGLRLIYYSQIVNDFQKGDIAEGYSVSREKKESFPLTVTSAQKNPTAFYLCASRAQGVYGYTFGSGTRLTVV.

The chain recombines TRBV28 with TRBJ2-6; TRBD1 is a possible D gene (5 bases). V was clipped by 7 bases and J by 4 bases, with 14 bases between them. The V gene's germline CDR1 is MDHEN and CDR2 SYDVKM. The CDR3 spans 15 residues. CDR3 in amino acids: CASTPTRTGANVLTF. CDR3 sequence (DNA): TGTGCCAGCACCCCTACACGGACAGGGGCCAACGTCCTGACTTTC.

The chain combines TRBV5-1 with TRBJ1-1; no clear D. Germline CDR1 reads SGHRS; CDR2 reads YFSETQ. This CDR3 comprises 13 residues. Trimming removed 2 bases at V and 1 base at J, with 6 bases between. The CDR3 bases are TGCGCCAGCAGCTTTGGTAGGAACACTGAAGCTTTCTTT. Its translation: CASSFGRNTEAFF.

This clone showed up just once. The V call is TRBV15, the J call TRBJ2-1; 10 bases are a match to TRBD1. CDR1 is LNHNV and CDR2 is YYDKDF in the germline V gene (reference sequence). The ends lost 5 bases at V and 12 bases at J; junction bases unmatched: 1. The CDR3 length is 11 residues. The CDR3 region is CATSGQGGQFF. The CDR3 bases are TGTGCCACCAGCGGACAGGGGGGGCAGTTCTTC.

J is TRBJ1-1 and V is TRBV5-4; a weak D match, TRBD1 (6 bases). Trimming stripped 2 bases from V and 3 bases from J, with 11 bases between. The CDR3 loop spans 14 amino acids. The germline CDR1 and CDR2 sequences are SGHNT and YYREEE (reference sequence). CDR3 protein: CASSFDRSYTEAFF. For the CDR3, the DNA is TGTGCCAGCAGCTTCGACAGGAGTTACACTGAAGCTTTCTTT.

This chain joins TRBV18 and TRBJ1-3; 8 bases are a match to TRBD1. This CDR3 has 16 residues. Germline assignment: CDR1 KGHSH and CDR2 LQKENI. The ends lost 3 bases at V and 1 base at J; junction bases unmatched: 5. In DNA form, the CDR3 reads TGTGCCAGCTCACCCACAGGACAGGGATCTGGAAACACCATATATTTT. Its protein is CASSPTGQGSGNTIYF.

As for this clone: The final CDR3 position lacks the conserved phenylalanine or tryptophan, pointing to a likely read error. This chain connects TRBV18 to TRBJ1-2, with 9 bases that match TRBD1. V lost 0 bases and J lost 8; bases outside the gene matches: 7. The CDR3 length is 15 residues. Germline CDR1 is KGHSH and CDR2 is LQKENI. The CDR3 DNA follows: TGTGCCAGCTCACCACCGGGACAGGGAGAACACGGCTACACCCTC. This sequence encodes CASSPPGQGEHGYTL.

J is TRBJ1-1 and V is TRBV4-3; no clear D. Germline assignment: CDR1 LGHNA and CDR2 YSLEER. Trimming cost V 0 bases and J 5 bases, with 7 bases left between them. The CDR3 length is 13 residues. The CDR3 region has the DNA TGCGCCAGCAGCCAAGATGGAGGGACTGAAGCTTTCTTT. This sequence encodes CASSQDGGTEAFF.

V gene TRBV2 combines with J gene TRBJ2-2; 8 bases match TRBD1. The germline CDR1 and CDR2 sequences are SNHLY and FYNNEI. The CDR3 is 14 residues long. V lost 4 bases and J lost 6; bases outside the gene matches: 4. The CDR3 protein is CASSAGTGAGELFF. DNA for the CDR3: TGTGCCAGCAGTGCCGGGACAGGCGCCGGGGAGCTGTTTTTT.

This clone was seen just once. V is TRBV11-2 and J is TRBJ1-2; D may be TRBD1 (5 bases). Germline assignment: CDR1 SGHAT and CDR2 FQNNGV. The CDR3 sequence is 17 residues long. Trimming cost V 3 bases and J 0 bases, with 17 bases left between them. For the CDR3, the DNA is TGTGCCAGCAGCTTTCCCATGGGGGGGGGAGCTAACTATGGCTACACCTTC. It translates to CASSFPMGGGANYGYTF.

This clone was seen just once. This chain joins TRBV5-1 and TRBJ2-3, with 8 bases aligning to TRBD1. Germline CDR1 reads SGHRS; CDR2 reads YFSETQ. V lost 4 bases to trimming and J lost 1 base; unmatched junction nucleotides: 8. The CDR3 sequence is 16 residues long. The CDR3 protein is CASSPRPTGGTDTQYF. The CDR3 region has the DNA TGCGCCAGCAGCCCCCGGCCGACAGGGGGCACAGATACGCAGTATTTT.